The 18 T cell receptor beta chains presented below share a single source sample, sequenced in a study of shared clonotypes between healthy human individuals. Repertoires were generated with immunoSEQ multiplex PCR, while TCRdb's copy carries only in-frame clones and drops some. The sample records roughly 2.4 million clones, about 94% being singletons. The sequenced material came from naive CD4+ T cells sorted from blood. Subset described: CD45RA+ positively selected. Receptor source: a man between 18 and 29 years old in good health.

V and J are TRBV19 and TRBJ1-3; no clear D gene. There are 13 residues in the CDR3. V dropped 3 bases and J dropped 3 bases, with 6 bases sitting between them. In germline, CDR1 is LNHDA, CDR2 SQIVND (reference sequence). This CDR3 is CASSISNGNTIYF. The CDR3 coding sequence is TGTGCCAGTAGTATCTCGAATGGAAACACCATATATTTT.

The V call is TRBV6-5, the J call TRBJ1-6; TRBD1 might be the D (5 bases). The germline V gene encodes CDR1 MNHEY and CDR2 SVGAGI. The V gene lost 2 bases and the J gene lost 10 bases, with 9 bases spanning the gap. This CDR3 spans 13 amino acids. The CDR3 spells CASSYLGDSPLHF. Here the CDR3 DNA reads TGTGCCAGCAGTTACCTCGGGGACTCACCCCTCCACTTT.

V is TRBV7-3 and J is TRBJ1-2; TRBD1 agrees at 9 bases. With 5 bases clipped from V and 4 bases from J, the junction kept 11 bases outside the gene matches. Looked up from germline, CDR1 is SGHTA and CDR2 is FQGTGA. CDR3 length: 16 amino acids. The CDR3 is CASSARPGTGSYGYTF. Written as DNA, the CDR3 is TGTGCCAGCAGCGCGCGTCCCGGGACAGGGTCCTATGGCTACACCTTC. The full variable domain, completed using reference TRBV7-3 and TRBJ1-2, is GAGVSQTPSNKVTEKGKYVELRCDPISGHTALYWYRQSLGQGPEFLIYFQGTGAADDSGLPNDRFFAVRPEGSVSTLKIQRTERGDSAVYLCASSARPGTGSYGYTFGSGTRLTVV.

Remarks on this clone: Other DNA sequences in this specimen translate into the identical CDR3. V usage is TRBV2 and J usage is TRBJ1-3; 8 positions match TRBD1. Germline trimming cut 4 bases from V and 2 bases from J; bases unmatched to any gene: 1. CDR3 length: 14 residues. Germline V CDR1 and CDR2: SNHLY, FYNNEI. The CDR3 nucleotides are TGTGCCAGCAGTGGGACAGGGACTGGAAACACCATATATTTT. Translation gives CASSGTGTGNTIYF.

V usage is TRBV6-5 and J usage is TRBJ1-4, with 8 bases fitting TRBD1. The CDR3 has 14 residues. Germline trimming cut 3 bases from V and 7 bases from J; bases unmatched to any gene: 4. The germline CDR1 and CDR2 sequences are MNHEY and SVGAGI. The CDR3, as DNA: TGTGCCAGCAGTTATGGGACAGGCGGTGAAAAACTGTTTTTT. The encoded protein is CASSYGTGGEKLFF.

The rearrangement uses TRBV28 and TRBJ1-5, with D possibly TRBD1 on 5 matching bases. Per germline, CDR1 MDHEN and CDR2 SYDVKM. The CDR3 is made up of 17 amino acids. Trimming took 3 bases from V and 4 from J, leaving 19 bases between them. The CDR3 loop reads CASSLGHIAEPNQPQHF. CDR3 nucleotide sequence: TGTGCCAGCAGTTTGGGGCATATAGCGGAGCCTAATCAGCCCCAGCATTTT.

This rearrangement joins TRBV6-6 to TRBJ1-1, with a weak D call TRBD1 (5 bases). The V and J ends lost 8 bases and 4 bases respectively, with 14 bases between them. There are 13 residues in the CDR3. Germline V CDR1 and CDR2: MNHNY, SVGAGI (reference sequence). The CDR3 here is CASARGGGTEAFF. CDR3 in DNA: TGTGCCAGCGCCCGCGGGGGGGGCACTGAAGCTTTCTTT.

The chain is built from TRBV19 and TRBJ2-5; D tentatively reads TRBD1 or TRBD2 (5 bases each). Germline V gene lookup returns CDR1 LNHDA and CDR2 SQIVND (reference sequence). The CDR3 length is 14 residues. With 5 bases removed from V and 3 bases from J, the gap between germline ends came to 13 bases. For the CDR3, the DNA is TGTGCCAGTAGTGGCCGGGACCCCAAAGAGACCCAGTACTTC. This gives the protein CASSGRDPKETQYF.

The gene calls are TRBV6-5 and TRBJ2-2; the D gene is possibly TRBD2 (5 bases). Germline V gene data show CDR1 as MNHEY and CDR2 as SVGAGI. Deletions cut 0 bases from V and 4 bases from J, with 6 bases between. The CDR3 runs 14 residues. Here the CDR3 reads CASSYSRATGELFF. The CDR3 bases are TGTGCCAGCAGTTACTCGCGGGCCACCGGGGAGCTGTTTTTT.

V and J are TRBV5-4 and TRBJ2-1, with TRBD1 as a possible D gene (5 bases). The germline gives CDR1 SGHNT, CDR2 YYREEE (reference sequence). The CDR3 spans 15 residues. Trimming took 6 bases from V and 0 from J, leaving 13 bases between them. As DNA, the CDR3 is TGTGCCAGCACCCTGGGGCGGAACTCCTACAATGAGCAGTTCTTC. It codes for CASTLGRNSYNEQFF.

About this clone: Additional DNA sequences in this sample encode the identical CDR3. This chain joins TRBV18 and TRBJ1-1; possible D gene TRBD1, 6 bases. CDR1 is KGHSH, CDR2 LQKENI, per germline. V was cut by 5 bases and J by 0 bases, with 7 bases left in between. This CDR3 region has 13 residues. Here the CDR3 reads CASSGQLNTEAFF. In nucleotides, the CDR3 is TGTGCCAGCTCAGGACAGTTGAACACTGAAGCTTTCTTT.

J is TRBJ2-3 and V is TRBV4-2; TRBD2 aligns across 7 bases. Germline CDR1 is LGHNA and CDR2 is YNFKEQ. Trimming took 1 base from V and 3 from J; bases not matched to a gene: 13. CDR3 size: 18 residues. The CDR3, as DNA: TGTGCCAGCAGCCAAGGCCTTATCGGACTAGGAGGGACAGATACGCAGTATTTT. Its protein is CASSQGLIGLGGTDTQYF.

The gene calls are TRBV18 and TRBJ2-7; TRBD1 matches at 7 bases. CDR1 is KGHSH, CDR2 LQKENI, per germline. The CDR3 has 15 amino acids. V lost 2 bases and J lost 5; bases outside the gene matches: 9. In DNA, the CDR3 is TGTGCCAGCTCACCAATTGGGACAGCCCCGGACGAGCAGTACTTC. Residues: CASSPIGTAPDEQYF.

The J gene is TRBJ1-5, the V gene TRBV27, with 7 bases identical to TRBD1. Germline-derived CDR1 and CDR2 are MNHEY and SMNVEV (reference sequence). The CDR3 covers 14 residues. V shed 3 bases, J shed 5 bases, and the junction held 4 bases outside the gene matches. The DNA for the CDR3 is TGTGCCAGCAGTTTTGGAGGGACAGATCAGCCCCAGCATTTT. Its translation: CASSFGGTDQPQHF.

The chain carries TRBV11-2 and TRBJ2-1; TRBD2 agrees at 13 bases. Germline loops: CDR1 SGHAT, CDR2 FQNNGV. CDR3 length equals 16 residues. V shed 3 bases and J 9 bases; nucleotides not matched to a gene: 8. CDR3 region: CASSFFGLAGVSEQFF. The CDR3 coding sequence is TGTGCCAGCAGCTTCTTCGGACTAGCGGGAGTGAGTGAGCAGTTCTTC.

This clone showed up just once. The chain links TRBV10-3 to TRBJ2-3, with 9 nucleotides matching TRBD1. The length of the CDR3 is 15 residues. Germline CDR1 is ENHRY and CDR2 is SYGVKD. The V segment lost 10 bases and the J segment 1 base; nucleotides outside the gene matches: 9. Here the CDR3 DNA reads TGTGCCACCACAGGGGGCGCCCCGGGCACAGATACGCAGTATTTT. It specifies CATTGGAPGTDTQYF.

CDR3 sequence: CASSWDRGDGSPLHF. CDR3 sequence (DNA): TGCGCCAGCAGCTGGGACAGGGGGGACGGTTCACCCCTCCACTTT. This chain connects TRBV5-1 to TRBJ1-6; 11 nucleotides align to TRBD1. This CDR3 comprises 15 residues. The germline gives CDR1 SGHRS, CDR2 YFSETQ. V lost 3 bases and J lost 9; bases outside the gene matches: 5.

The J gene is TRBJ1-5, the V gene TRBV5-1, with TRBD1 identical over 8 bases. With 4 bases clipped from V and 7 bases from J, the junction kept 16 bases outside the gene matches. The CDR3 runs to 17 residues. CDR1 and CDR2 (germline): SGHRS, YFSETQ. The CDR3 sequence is CASSITRSAGGGQPQHF. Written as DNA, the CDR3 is TGCGCCAGCAGCATAACCCGGTCGGCAGGGGGCGGACAGCCCCAGCATTTT.